This is a list of T cell receptor beta chains from one sample in a study of human T cells and chemical hapten exposure. TCRdb reprocessed the RACE reads via MiXCR and lists one record per CDR3 protein. The table records around 120,000 distinct CDR3 sequences, 13% of them present only once. This sample comprised whole blood, obtained in connection with sensitization to the hapten diphenylcyclopropenone (DPC). The receptors shown here come from a woman under 30 with alopecia areata. Some clones in this sample may be carry-over from other donors' samples. Each CDR3 is given with its conserved first and last residue. Each record gives: J gene, D gene, clone size, V gene, CDR3 protein. D genes are given only for firm matches. Size is omitted from some rows. Given values are once, few, many or a class for expanded clones.

>TRBJ2-5|NA|NA|TRBV7-9
CASSSSRQVGLQETQYF
>TRBJ2-2|NA|few|TRBV7-2
CASSLASSTGELFF
>TRBJ1-6|NA|many|TRBV7-2
CASSLELGVSYNSPLHF
>TRBJ2-7|NA|NA|TRBV3-1
CASSQQTVGTYEQYF
>TRBJ2-1|NA|NA|TRBV12-3/TRBV12-4
CASSWLDQDNEQFF
>TRBJ1-4|TRBD1|few|TRBV11-2
CASSRGQGFGKLFF
>TRBJ1-5|NA|NA|TRBV12-3/TRBV12-4
CASSSPGQRPQHF
>TRBJ2-2|NA|NA|TRBV7-6
CASSLNTGLGGELFF
>TRBJ2-5|NA|many|TRBV4-3
CASSQGGQNQETQYF
>TRBJ1-2|NA|NA|TRBV28
CASSPSPGVPFF
>TRBJ1-6|NA|many|TRBV29-1
CSVRLEGYNSPLHF
>TRBJ2-7|NA|NA|TRBV11-2
CASSSFTRSSYEQYF
>TRBJ1-4|NA|few|TRBV28
CASSTHGGPGEKLFF
>TRBJ1-1|NA|NA|TRBV28
CASSLGFGDTEAFF
>TRBJ2-2|NA|few|TRBV25-1
CASSDSGSGTGELFF
>TRBJ2-1|NA|NA|TRBV5-4
CASSIWDNEQFF
>TRBJ1-1|NA|NA|TRBV6-6
CASSYSGINTEAFF
>TRBJ2-6|NA|NA|TRBV7-6
CASSLVAAPGANVLTF
>TRBJ1-3|NA|few|TRBV7-2
CASSVSTASGNTIYF
>TRBJ1-1|NA|NA|TRBV10-1
CASSEAGANTEAFF
>TRBJ2-7|NA|many|TRBV30
CAWNPGGRGGEQYF
>TRBJ1-1|NA|many|TRBV5-1
CASSRQGGNTEAFF
>TRBJ2-5|NA|few|TRBV7-6
CASSLSRRETKGETQYF
>TRBJ2-2|NA|few|TRBV14
CASSQGVSGTGELFF
>TRBJ2-2|TRBD2|NA|TRBV3-1
CASSHGLSGTNTGELFF
>TRBJ2-1|TRBD2|few|TRBV5-5
CASSRIAGALNEQFF
>TRBJ2-3|NA|many|TRBV7-2
CASSLARTDTQYF
>TRBJ2-3|NA|NA|TRBV28
CASSSTKFLTDTQYF
>TRBJ1-2|NA|NA|TRBV29-1
CSVEDLGKWKGYTF
>TRBJ2-7|NA|few|TRBV20-1
CSATVGTYEQYF
>TRBJ2-3|NA|NA|TRBV20-1
CSARAGETTDTQYF
>TRBJ2-7|TRBD1|NA|TRBV5-1
CASSPGTGGRSYEQYF
>TRBJ1-5|NA|many|TRBV27
CASSLSGDDQPQHF
>TRBJ1-1|NA|many|TRBV21-1
CASSEGGVDTEAFF
>TRBJ1-1|NA|few|TRBV14
CASSQARGVNTEAFF
>TRBJ2-7|NA|NA|TRBV29-1
CSVEGWGSEQYF
>TRBJ2-7|TRBD2|few|TRBV7-2
CASSLERAGGPEQYF
>TRBJ1-1|TRBD1|NA|TRBV18
CASSPSTQGARPGTEAFF
>TRBJ2-5|TRBD1|NA|TRBV14
CASSQQGEETQYF